The sequence of this T cell receptor (beta chain) was determined in a study of shared T cell receptors in the human thymus. From germline, CDR1 is KGHSH and CDR2 LQKENI. The CDR3 is 11 residues long. The V gene lost 4 bases and the J gene lost 4 bases, with 4 bases spanning the gap. TCRdb's table, derived via immunoSEQ multiplex PCR, lists solely in-frame clones and lacks some. The sample lists approximately 490,000 clones; about four fifths were seen once. These records were also assigned to another study, of human thymus T cells. Per that study: Resections removed during corrective heart surgery provided the thymus tissue used. There were highly overlapping thymic repertoires among unrelated individuals, as related research reported.

Sequencing was performed on thymocytes. The source of this sequence is a boy less than two years old with a congenital heart defect. The gene calls are TRBV18 and TRBJ2-5; D is uncertain. CDR3 residues: CASSLRETQYF. CDR3 nucleotides: TGTGCCAGCTCACTTAGAGAGACCCAGTACTTC.